This T cell receptor beta chain was obtained from a study of T cells in Graves' hyperthyroidism and ophthalmopathy. Study-wide background: Peripheral blood was taken when the disease was first diagnosed, before any treatment began.

Findings and caveats of the study: In the analysis, a 13 V-J model separated ophthalmopathy from stable hyperthyroidism. It was a median about 6.5 months before onset that the model predicted ophthalmopathy.

Germline CDR1 and CDR2: LNHNV and YYDKDF (reference sequence). Trimming took off 1 base at V and 3 bases at J, with 6 bases between the two ends. CDR3 length equals 13 residues. There were TCR beta CDR3 regions amplified from RNA transcripts. The TCR CDR3 was amplified in a first-round RT-PCR using the HTBI primer set. TCRdb reprocessed the multiplex PCR reads via MiXCR and lists one record per CDR3 protein. The sample shows around 400,000 distinct CDR3 sequences, under 15% of them seen only once. The sample holds many counts of this clonotype. Its specificity is not known. The sequence came from a woman aged 18-29 years with Graves' hyperthyroidism. The J gene is TRBJ1-1, the V gene TRBV15; possibly TRBD1 for D (5 bases). Material: blood. CDR3: CATSRAGDTEAFF. In DNA form, the CDR3 reads TGTGCCACCAGCAGAGCGGGGGACACTGAAGCTTTCTTT. Full variable domain (remainder filled in from reference TRBV15 and TRBJ1-1): DAMVIQNPRYQVTQFGKPVTLSCSQTLNHNVMYWYQQKSSQAPKLLFHYYDKDFNNEADTPDNFQSRRPNTSFCFLDIRSPGLGDTAMYLCATSRAGDTEAFFGQGTRLTVV.